This record covers a single T cell receptor (beta chain). Its specificity is not known. Each patient relapsed following autologous stem cell transplantation, and prior brentuximab vedotin exposure differed. Per germline, CDR1 SGHRS and CDR2 YFSETQ. There are 15 residues in the CDR3. V lost 1 base, J lost 1 base, and 11 bases lay in between. This sample was taken from a study of PD-1 blockade in classical Hodgkin lymphoma. The repertoire was sequenced with immunoSEQ multiplex PCR; TCRdb's copy has only in-frame clones and lacks some. Of 90,000 to 100,000 clones in the sample, around nine tenths were seen once. Study observations and caveats: Partial responders and progressors had significantly lower baseline TCR diversity.

The chain has TRBV5-1 and TRBJ1-1; tentative D call: TRBD1 (6 bases). Sequenced material: peripheral blood mononuclear cells (PBMCs), taken at baseline. The receptor comes from a human donor with classical Hodgkin lymphoma. CDR3 amino acids: CASSLQPGANTEAFF. Here the CDR3 DNA reads TGCGCCAGCAGCTTGCAGCCGGGGGCGAACACTGAAGCTTTCTTT.